A single sample is the source of the 11 T cell receptor beta chains below, sequenced in a study of identical twins. MiXCR was run by TCRdb on the 5' RACE reads, yielding one entry per CDR3 protein. This repertoire shows around 250,000 distinct CDR3 sequences, about an eighth found once; its top ten account for roughly 3.7%. These records were also assigned to another study, of yellow fever vaccine responses in identical twins.

The specimen sequenced was memory (CD45RO+) T cells sorted from blood. All receptors derive from a woman between 18 and 30 years old in good health.

This clonotype was seen a handful of times. This chain connects TRBV7-6 to TRBJ1-1; D uncertain. Per germline, CDR1 SGHVS and CDR2 FNYEAQ. The germline V and J ends were trimmed by 4 bases and 1 base, with 7 bases remaining between them. This CDR3 region has 13 residues. CDR3 in amino acids: CASSSDKNTEAFF. CDR3 nucleotide sequence: TGTGCCAGCAGCTCAGACAAGAACACTGAAGCTTTCTTT.

This clonotype was detected only a few times. Relative to the germline gene, one junction end is altered; a read error may explain this. The chain couples TRBV4-2 to TRBJ2-7; D remains unclear. The CDR3 sequence is 19 residues long. In germline, CDR1 is LGHNA, CDR2 YNFKEQ. The CDR3 protein is CAISQDLVSHPSDVYEQYF. CDR3 nucleotides: TGTGCCATCAGCCAAGATCTCGTTTCTCACCCGAGTGACGTCTACGAGCAGTACTTC.

Only a few counts were recorded for this clonotype. The chain is built from TRBV20-1 and TRBJ2-7; 8 bases align to TRBD1. V gave up 5 bases and J gave up 2 bases; unmatched junction bases: 8. The CDR3 extends over 14 amino acids. Germline V gene lookup returns CDR1 DFQATT and CDR2 SNEGSKA (reference sequence). CDR3 in DNA: TGCAGTGCTTCCGAGACAGGGGCCCCCTACGAGCAGTACTTC. Protein sequence: CSASETGAPYEQYF.

Many counts were recorded for this clonotype. The chain has TRBV12-3 or TRBV12-4 and TRBJ2-3; 16 bases align to TRBD2. This CDR3 is built from 16 residues. The V and J ends lost 6 bases and 8 bases, in that order; junction bases with no gene match: 8. CDR3 coding DNA: TGTGCCAGCAGCCCGGGACTAGCGGGGGGGCGAGGTACGCAGTATTTT. This encodes CASSPGLAGGRGTQYF.

This clonotype was counted only a few times. The chain has TRBV10-2 and TRBJ2-3, with D tentatively TRBD1 or TRBD2 (6 bases each). Germline V gene sequence: CDR1 WSHSY, CDR2 SAAADI. This CDR3 comprises 14 residues. V was trimmed by 7 bases and J by 5 bases, leaving 16 bases between them. CDR3 sequence reads: CASTPRGALDTQYF. The DNA of the CDR3 is TGCGCCAGCACCCCTAGGGGGGCTTTAGATACGCAGTATTTT.

In this sample, this clonotype turned up many times. The CDR3 here is CASSHLAGGNHNEQFF. CDR3 in DNA: TGTGCCAGCAGCCATCTAGCGGGGGGTAACCACAATGAGCAGTTCTTC. The V gene is TRBV14, the J gene TRBJ2-1; 11 bases are shared with TRBD2. Germline V gene data show CDR1 as SGHDN and CDR2 as FVKESK. This CDR3 contains 16 residues. V shed 3 bases, J shed 5 bases, and the junction held 6 bases outside the gene matches.

The table lists this clonotype with a few counts. This chain joins TRBV5-1 and TRBJ2-3; D call uncertain. This CDR3 has 15 residues. Germline V gene lookup returns CDR1 SGHRS and CDR2 YFSETQ. The germline V and J ends were trimmed by 2 bases and 1 base, with 11 bases remaining between them. The CDR3 DNA reads as TGCGCCAGCAGCTTAGAGGCTCGGGGCACAGATACGCAGTATTTT. This translates into CASSLEARGTDTQYF.

This clonotype has just a few counts. The chain combines TRBV2 with TRBJ2-1; 10 positions match TRBD2. This CDR3 region has 15 residues. V dropped 4 bases and J dropped 6; count of bases not matched to a gene: 6. Germline CDR1 reads SNHLY; CDR2 reads FYNNEI. CDR3 in amino acids: CASSVSSGSGNEQFF. CDR3 DNA sequence: TGTGCCAGCAGTGTCTCTAGCGGGAGTGGCAATGAGCAGTTCTTC.

Comment on this clonotype: This sequence may be a read error, since a much larger clone differs from it by one base. The J gene is TRBJ2-7, the V gene TRBV18, with TRBD1 matching 9 bases. Germline-derived CDR1 and CDR2 are KGHSH and LQKENI. Losses at the gene ends were 4 bases for V and 3 bases for J; bases not matched to a gene: 1. The CDR3 has 13 amino acids. The DNA of the CDR3 is TGTGCCAGCTCACAGGGACAGGGCTACGAGCAGTACTTC. Translating gives CASSQGQGYEQYF.

CDR3 nucleotides: TGTGCCAGCAGCCGGTCAGGGGTCTACAGCTCCTACGAGCAGTACTTC. Protein sequence: CASSRSGVYSSYEQYF. The genes are TRBV3-1 and TRBJ2-7, with a tentative D call TRBD1 (6 bases). Trimming pared 4 bases from V and 0 bases from J, leaving 16 bases between. From germline, CDR1 is LGHDT and CDR2 YNNKEL (reference sequence). This CDR3 contains 16 residues.

The chain combines TRBV20-1 with TRBJ1-2; TRBD1 matches 8 bases. Looked up from germline, CDR1 is DFQATT and CDR2 is SNEGSKA (reference sequence). This CDR3 comprises 12 residues. Unmatched junction bases numbered 6, after V lost 6 bases and J lost 6 bases. The CDR3 DNA is TGCAGTGCCACCTCAGGGGGCGATGGCTACACCTTC. This translates into CSATSGGDGYTF.